The clone carrying this TCR beta chain was counted a few times. This sample is drawn from a study of blood T cell repertoires in COVID-19. Study-wide context: Both acute and convalescent COVID-19 samples were obtained from the United States, Italy and Spain. From T cells, B-cell-depleted T cells, or PBMCs came the material, which was cDNA or gDNA.

The CDR3 is made up of 14 amino acids. Germline lookup yields CDR1 MNHEY and CDR2 SVGAGI. V was trimmed by 7 bases and J by 3 bases, leaving 15 bases between them. In the original workflow: From reference gene primer amplification, estimates of nucleated cell counts were derived. TCRdb keeps only in-frame clones here, not all; method: immunoSEQ multiplex PCR. V, J and clone size derive from that table, while D and trimming were established from the DNA sequence. The sample lists 130,000 to 150,000 clones; 70% to 85% were seen once. The chain uses TRBV6-5 and TRBJ1-1, with D possibly being TRBD1 (5 bases). The TCR originated in a woman older than 75 in a cohort sampled during active or convalescent COVID-19. Source material: peripheral blood. The CDR3 protein is CASMTGEEYTEAFF. CDR3 nucleotide sequence: TGTGCCAGCATGACGGGGGAGGAGTACACTGAAGCTTTCTTT.